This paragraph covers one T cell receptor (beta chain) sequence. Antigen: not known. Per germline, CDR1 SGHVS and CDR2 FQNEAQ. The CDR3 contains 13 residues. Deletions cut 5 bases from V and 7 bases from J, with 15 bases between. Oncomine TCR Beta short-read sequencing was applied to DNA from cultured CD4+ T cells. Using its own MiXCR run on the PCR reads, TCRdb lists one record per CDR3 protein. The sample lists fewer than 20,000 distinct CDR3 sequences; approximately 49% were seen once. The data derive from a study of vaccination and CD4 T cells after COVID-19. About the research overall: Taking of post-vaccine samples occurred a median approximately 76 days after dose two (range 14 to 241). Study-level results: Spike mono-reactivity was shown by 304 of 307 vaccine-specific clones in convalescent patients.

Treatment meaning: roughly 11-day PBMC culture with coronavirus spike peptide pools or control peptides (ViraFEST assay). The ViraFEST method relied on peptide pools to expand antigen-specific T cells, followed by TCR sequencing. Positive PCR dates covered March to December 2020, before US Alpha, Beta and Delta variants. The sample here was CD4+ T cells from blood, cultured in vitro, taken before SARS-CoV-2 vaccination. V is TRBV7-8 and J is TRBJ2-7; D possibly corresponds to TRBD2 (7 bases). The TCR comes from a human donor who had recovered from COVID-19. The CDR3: CASSPRGAVEQYF. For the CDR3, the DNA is TGTGCCAGCAGCCCACGGGGGGCGGTTGAGCAGTACTTC.